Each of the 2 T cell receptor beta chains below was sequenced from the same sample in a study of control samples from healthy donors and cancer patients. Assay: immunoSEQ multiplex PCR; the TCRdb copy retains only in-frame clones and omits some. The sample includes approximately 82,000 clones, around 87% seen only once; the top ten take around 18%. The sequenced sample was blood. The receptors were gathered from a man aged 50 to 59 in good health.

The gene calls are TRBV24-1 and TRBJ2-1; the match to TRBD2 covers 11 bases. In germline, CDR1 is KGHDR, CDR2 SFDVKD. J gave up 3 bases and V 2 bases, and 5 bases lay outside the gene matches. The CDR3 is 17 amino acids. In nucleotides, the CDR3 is TGTGCCACCAGTGATTCCCGACTAGCGGGGATCTACAATGAGCAGTTCTTC. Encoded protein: CATSDSRLAGIYNEQFF.

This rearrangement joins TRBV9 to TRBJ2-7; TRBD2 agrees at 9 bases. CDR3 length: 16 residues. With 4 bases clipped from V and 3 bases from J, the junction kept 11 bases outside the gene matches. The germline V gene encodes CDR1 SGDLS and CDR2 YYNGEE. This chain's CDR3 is CASSPHLTSGNYEQYF. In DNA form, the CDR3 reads TGTGCCAGCAGCCCCCACCTGACTAGCGGAAACTACGAGCAGTACTTC.